Below are 32 T cell receptor beta chains sequenced from a single sample in a study of metastatic and nonmetastatic thyroid tumors. With MiXCR, TCRdb called clones anew from the PCR reads. The table shows 40,000 to 55,000 clones, with approximately 19% occurring only once. No patient had received any treatment before thyroid surgery. Sequenced material: blood. The origin of the receptors is a female donor with papillary thyroid cancer or a benign thyroid nodule (not recorded which). Some clones in this sample may be carry-over from other donors' samples.

This clone was observed at least ten times. This chain joins TRBV6-1 and TRBJ1-4; TRBD1 matches at 7 bases. Germline V gene data show CDR1 as MNHNS and CDR2 as SASEGT. Trimming at V came to 7 bases and at J to 8 bases, leaving 10 bases not matched to a gene. This CDR3 spans 14 amino acids. The CDR3 loop reads CASNLDRDGEKLFF. In DNA form, the CDR3 reads TGTGCCAGCAACCTCGACAGGGATGGGGAAAAACTGTTTTTT.

In the case of this clone: Mismatch with germline at one junction end may stem from a read error. The V gene is TRBV4-2, the J gene TRBJ2-2, with D tentatively TRBD1 or TRBD2 (6 bases each). Germline CDR1 is LGHNA and CDR2 is YNFKEQ. The CDR3 runs to 14 residues. The CDR3 DNA is TGTGCCAGCAGCAAAGAGGGGGGCACCGGGGAGCTGTTTTTT. Translated: CASSKEGGTGELFF.

The V gene is TRBV11-2, the J gene TRBJ1-2; D not resolved. CDR1 is SGHAT and CDR2 is FQNNGV in the germline V gene. This CDR3 is built from 15 residues. Trimming took 5 bases from V and 5 from J, leaving 18 bases between them. The CDR3 sequence is CASSHLRTPQYGYTF. Here the CDR3 DNA reads TGTGCCAGCAGCCACCTTCGTACACCTCAGTATGGCTACACCTTC.

At least ten counts were recorded for this clone. This chain connects TRBV6-1 to TRBJ1-5, with D maybe TRBD1 (6 bases). The V gene lost 5 bases and the J gene lost 0 bases, with 11 bases spanning the gap. The CDR3 loop spans 15 amino acids. Germline loops: CDR1 MNHNS, CDR2 SASEGT. The CDR3 bases are TGTGCCAGCAGTCGACAGGCATATAGCAATCAGCCCCAGCATTTT. This gives the protein CASSRQAYSNQPQHF.

The table lists this clone with many counts. The J gene is TRBJ1-1, the V gene TRBV5-4, with 7 bases fitting TRBD1. V was clipped by 4 bases and J by 4 bases; unmatched bases: 13. The germline V gene encodes CDR1 SGHNT and CDR2 YYREEE (reference sequence). The CDR3 contains 16 residues. CDR3 residues: CASSAGNRGVPTEAFF. CDR3 sequence (DNA): TGTGCCAGCAGCGCGGGGAACAGGGGAGTTCCCACTGAAGCTTTCTTT.

In regard to this clone: This may be a read error: a much more frequent sequence differs by one nucleotide. V and J are TRBV14 and TRBJ1-5; D is possibly TRBD1 (6 bases). The CDR3 extends over 18 amino acids. Germline loops: CDR1 SGHDN, CDR2 FVKESK. Trimming cost V 4 bases and J 10 bases, with 29 bases left between them. Written as DNA, the CDR3 is TGTGCCAGCAGCCCACCTAGGGGGTTGGAGACAGCCGCCAGTCCCCAGCATTTT. Translation gives CASSPPRGLETAASPQHF.

CDR3 DNA: TGCAGTGCCGGCTATCGACAGTGGACTAGCGGTATCGATGAGCAGTTCTTC. This encodes CSAGYRQWTSGIDEQFF. The V and J genes are TRBV20-1 and TRBJ2-1, with 10 bases lining up with TRBD2. J gave up 8 bases and V 6 bases, and 19 bases lay outside the gene matches. This CDR3 spans 17 amino acids. The germline CDR1 and CDR2 sequences are DFQATT and SNEGSKA (reference sequence).

This clone was picked up many times. The CDR3 is CASSPPGGSGISSYNEQFF. The CDR3 DNA sequence: TGTGCCAGCAGTCCACCTGGTGGTAGCGGGATCAGCTCCTACAATGAGCAGTTCTTC. The V call is TRBV28, the J call TRBJ2-1; the match to TRBD2 covers 8 bases. CDR1 MDHEN and CDR2 SYDVKM come from the germline V gene. V was clipped by 5 bases and J by 0 bases; unmatched bases: 15. CDR3 length equals 19 residues.

This clone has at least ten counts. The chain is built from TRBV5-1 and TRBJ2-7; D perhaps matches TRBD2 (6 bases). Germline-derived CDR1 and CDR2 are SGHRS and YFSETQ. V was shortened by 4 bases and J by 3 bases, with 11 bases between the two germline ends. CDR3 length equals 13 residues. The CDR3 DNA reads as TGCGCCAGCAGCATCGGGACTGGCTACGAGCAGTACTTC. It codes for CASSIGTGYEQYF.

Ten or more counts support this clone. DNA of the CDR3: TGTGCCAGCAGTTCACAGCCGGGACTAGGAGACCTCAAGTACGAGCAGTACTTC. Its protein product is CASSSQPGLGDLKYEQYF. This chain uses TRBV28 with TRBJ2-7; TRBD2 agrees at 8 bases. Trimming at V came to 4 bases and at J to 4 bases, leaving 18 bases not matched to a gene. This CDR3 spans 18 amino acids. Germline CDR1 reads MDHEN; CDR2 reads SYDVKM.

A note on this clone: Compared with germline, one end of the junction differs, possibly owing to a read error. V is TRBV20-1 and J is TRBJ2-5; D might be TRBD2 (7 bases). CDR3 size: 14 residues. Germline lookup yields CDR1 DFQATT and CDR2 SNEGSKA (reference sequence). The CDR3 region is CSARDQGREETKYF. The CDR3, as DNA: TGCAGTGCTAGAGATCAGGGGAGGGAAGAGACCAAGTACTTC.

The table lists this clone with many counts. The gene calls are TRBV6-5 and TRBJ1-2; the D is unclear. Trimming pared 2 bases from V and 5 bases from J, leaving 9 bases between. This CDR3 spans 13 amino acids. Germline V lookup: CDR1 MNHEY, CDR2 SVGAGI. This chain's CDR3 is CASSYEGLYGYTF. As DNA, the CDR3 is TGTGCCAGCAGTTACGAGGGTCTGTATGGCTACACCTTC.

This clone was picked up a small number of times. The chain couples TRBV2 to TRBJ1-2; unclear D gene. The CDR3 covers 14 residues. Trimming took 0 bases from V and 4 from J, leaving 9 bases between them. Per germline, CDR1 SNHLY and CDR2 FYNNEI. CDR3 loop: CASSEAASGYGYTF. DNA for the CDR3: TGTGCCAGCAGTGAAGCAGCGAGCGGCTATGGCTACACCTTC.

The chain employs TRBV2 and TRBJ2-2, with TRBD1 as a possible D gene (6 bases). Germline lookup yields CDR1 SNHLY and CDR2 FYNNEI. The CDR3 spans 15 residues. Trimming removed 6 bases at V and 14 bases at J, with 25 bases between. CDR3 residues: CASRHTGTRTVDLFF. For the CDR3, the DNA is TGTGCCAGCAGACATACCGGGACACGGACCGTGGATCTGTTTTTT.

This clone has ten or more counts. The chain combines TRBV5-1 with TRBJ1-1; 7 bases align to TRBD1. This CDR3 region has 12 residues. J gave up 6 bases and V 3 bases, and 2 bases lay outside the gene matches. CDR1 and CDR2 from the germline V gene are SGHRS and YFSETQ. The CDR3 nucleotides are TGCGCCAGCAGCTATGACAGGGCTGAAGCTTTCTTT. Protein sequence: CASSYDRAEAFF.

As regards this clone: This CDR3 fails to terminate in the conserved phenylalanine or tryptophan, so it likely reflects a read error. Other DNA sequences of this sample code for an identical CDR3. The chain is built from TRBV5-1 and TRBJ2-1, with 10 bases fitting TRBD2. CDR3 size: 15 residues. Germline trimming cut 1 base from V and 6 bases from J; bases unmatched to any gene: 4. Germline assignment: CDR1 SGHRS and CDR2 YFSETQ. The CDR3 region is CASSLQSGRGNEQFL. The CDR3 nucleotides read TGCGCCAGCAGCTTGCAGAGCGGGAGGGGCAATGAGCAGTTCCTC.

This clone was counted at least ten times. The chain combines TRBV20-1 with TRBJ2-1, with 10 bases that match TRBD2. Germline values: CDR1 DFQATT, CDR2 SNEGSKA (reference sequence). J gave up 2 bases and V 5 bases, and 6 bases lay outside the gene matches. CDR3 size: 15 residues. CDR3 sequence (DNA): TGCAGTGCTCCTAGCGGGAGAAATACCTACAATGAGCAGTTCTTC. Translated: CSAPSGRNTYNEQFF.

Remarks on this clone: This may come from a read error, since a much larger clone is one base off. This chain uses TRBV7-6 with TRBJ2-1, with 7 bases matching TRBD2. Losses at the gene ends were 0 bases for V and 5 bases for J; bases not matched to a gene: 7. The germline gives CDR1 SGHVS, CDR2 FNYEAQ. The CDR3 has 16 amino acids. The DNA of the CDR3 is TGTGCCAGCAGCTTAGCCCAGCGGGAAGGGAACAATGAGCAGTTCTTC. Translated: CASSLAQREGNNEQFF.

The chain has TRBV2 and TRBJ2-7, with D hard to call. Trimming stripped 5 bases from V and 2 bases from J, with 34 bases between. The germline V gene has CDR1 SNHLY and CDR2 FYNNEI. The CDR3 sequence is 21 residues long. The CDR3 DNA reads TGTGCCAGCAGTAAAAGCCGAATGGGGAATTCCTTGGCGTTTCCCGCCTACGAGCAGTACTTC. It codes for CASSKSRMGNSLAFPAYEQYF.

Notes on this clone: A much larger clone differs by one base, so this may be a read error. This chain's CDR3 is CSAQHSTDTQYF. CDR3 DNA: TGCAGCGCTCAACACAGCACAGATACGCAGTATTTT. This chain links TRBV29-1 with TRBJ2-3, with D unresolved. This CDR3 contains 12 residues. Between the trimmed V and J ends, which lost 7 bases and 0 bases, there was a span of 8 bases. The germline V gene has CDR1 SQVTM and CDR2 ANQGSEA.

This clone was seen many times. The chain recombines TRBV28 with TRBJ1-2; 8 nucleotides align to TRBD1. Trimming cost V 2 bases and J 8 bases; bases outside gene matches: 4. This CDR3 is built from 13 residues. The germline V gene has CDR1 MDHEN and CDR2 SYDVKM. The CDR3 coding sequence is TGTGCCAGCAGTTTACAGGGGGCTCGCGGCTACACCTTC. This encodes CASSLQGARGYTF.

This clone came up many times. The chain joins TRBV11-1 to TRBJ1-3; 7 bases map to TRBD1. The CDR3 is made up of 16 amino acids. Germline V gene data show CDR1 as SGHAT and CDR2 as FQDESV (reference sequence). The V gene end was trimmed by 5 bases and the J gene end by 6 bases; junction bases not matched to a gene: 13. The CDR3, as DNA: TGTGCCAGCAGCGGAGCGACAGGGAAATCCATAAACACCATATATTTT. It yields the protein CASSGATGKSINTIYF.

By frequency in the sample, this clone is medium-sized (0.01 to 0.1%). The V and J genes are TRBV6-2 or TRBV6-3 and TRBJ2-7; D is ambiguous. CDR3 length: 9 residues. Germline loops: CDR1 MNHEY, CDR2 SVGEGT. The V end lost 7 bases, the J end lost 5 bases, and 3 bases lay between the germline ends. The CDR3 nucleotides read TGTGCCAGCAAAGACGAGCAGTACTTC. Translation gives CASKDEQYF.

This clone occurred many times. V is TRBV11-3 and J is TRBJ2-6; no definite D call. Trimming stripped 3 bases from V and 0 bases from J, with 0 bases between. The CDR3 has 13 amino acids. Germline V lookup: CDR1 SGHNT, CDR2 YENEEA. Here the CDR3 DNA reads TGTGCCAGCAGCTTCTCTGGGGCCAACGTCCTGACTTTC. Protein: CASSFSGANVLTF.

This sequence joins TRBV20-1 and TRBJ2-7; D is ambiguous. Germline V CDR1 and CDR2: DFQATT, SNEGSKA (reference sequence). CDR3 size: 11 residues. Trimming shortened V by 4 bases and J by 3 bases, and 7 bases separated the two germline ends. The CDR3 spells CSAISGYEQYF. Written as DNA, the CDR3 is TGCAGTGCTATATCGGGCTACGAGCAGTACTTC.

Ten or more counts support this clone. The chain is built from TRBV13 and TRBJ2-7; tentative D call: TRBD1 (6 bases). V was pared by 2 bases and J by 5 bases, with 10 bases between. The germline gives CDR1 PRHDT, CDR2 FYEKMQ (reference sequence). The CDR3 runs 13 residues. CDR3 in DNA: TGTGCCAGCAGCTTATTATCAGGGGACGAGCAGTACTTC. Translating it yields CASSLLSGDEQYF. The whole variable domain, filled in from reference TRBV13 and TRBJ2-7, reads AAGVIQSPRHLIKEKRETATLKCYPIPRHDTVYWYQQGPGQDPQFLISFYEKMQSDKGSIPDRFSAQQFSDYHSELNMSSLELGDSALYFCASSLLSGDEQYFGPGTRLTVT.

This clone is labeled as medium-sized. The chain employs TRBV4-1 and TRBJ2-7; D may be TRBD2 (6 bases). The CDR3 runs to 16 residues. V lost 0 bases and J lost 0, with 12 bases in between. Germline V gene data show CDR1 as MGHRA and CDR2 as YSYEKL. CDR3 in DNA: TGCGCCAGCAGCCAAGAGCCCAGCGGGTACTCCTACGAGCAGTACTTC. Amino acid sequence: CASSQEPSGYSYEQYF.

This clone was observed at least ten times. The chain is built from TRBV24-1 and TRBJ1-2, with a tentative D call TRBD1 (6 bases). Germline values: CDR1 KGHDR, CDR2 SFDVKD. The V end was cut by 4 bases, the J end by 1 base, with 9 bases between. The CDR3 is 14 amino acids. The CDR3 coding sequence is TGTGCCACCAGTGACCGACAGGATAACTATGGCTACACCTTC. Amino acids: CATSDRQDNYGYTF.

This clone was observed many times. The gene calls are TRBV30 and TRBJ1-5; D gene unclear. The germline gives CDR1 GTSNPN, CDR2 SVGIG (reference sequence). The CDR3 is 13 residues long. The V end lost 0 bases, the J end lost 7 bases, and 10 bases lay between the germline ends. The CDR3 bases are TGTGCCTGGAGTGTAGGTGGGGAGCAGCCCCAGCATTTT. Translation: CAWSVGGEQPQHF. Drawing the rest from reference TRBV30 and TRBJ1-5, the complete variable domain is SQTIHQWPATLVQPVGSPLSLECTVEGTSNPNLYWYRQAAGRGLQLLFYSVGIGQISSEVPQNLSASRPQDRQFILSSKKLLLSDSGFYLCAWSVGGEQPQHFGDGTRLSIL.

This clone occurred many times. The chain joins TRBV14 to TRBJ1-2; D is unclear. CDR1 is SGHDN, CDR2 FVKESK, per germline. The CDR3 has 13 amino acids. The V end was cut by 1 base, the J end by 8 bases, with 11 bases between. The chain's CDR3 is CASSQVNLWGYTF. DNA of the CDR3: TGTGCCAGCAGCCAAGTTAATCTTTGGGGCTACACCTTC. Full variable domain (missing parts from reference TRBV14 and TRBJ1-2): EAGVTQFPSHSVIEKGQTVTLRCDPISGHDNLYWYRRVMGKEIKFLLHFVKESKQDESGMPNNRFLAERTGGTYSTLKVQPAELEDSGVYFCASSQVNLWGYTFGSGTRLTVV.

This clone was counted a few times. This likely comes from a read error, as the CDR3 has no conserved phenylalanine or tryptophan at its end. This chain connects TRBV30 to TRBJ1-1; no clear D. Trimming took 1 base from V and 1 from J, leaving 7 bases between them. This CDR3 is 13 amino acids long. The germline CDR1 and CDR2 sequences are GTSNPN and SVGIG (reference sequence). The CDR3 is CAWSGPPNTEAFL. CDR3 nucleotide sequence: TGTGCCTGGAGTGGGCCCCCGAACACTGAAGCTTTCCTT.

This clone ranks as medium-sized. The chain employs TRBV6-1 and TRBJ2-7, with TRBD1 as a possible D gene (5 bases). The CDR3 totals 16 residues. Trimming left V 1 base short and J 4 bases short, with 17 bases between. The V gene's germline CDR1 is MNHNS and CDR2 SASEGT. The CDR3 sequence: CASSEGGRVRAYEQYF. The CDR3 DNA reads as TGTGCCAGCAGTGAAGGAGGTCGGGTCAGGGCTTACGAGCAGTACTTC.